This TCR beta chain was identified in a study of shared clonotypes between healthy human individuals. Study at large: Three plates each covered CD4 naive and memory; CD8 naive two, CD8 memory one.

With respect to this clone: The antigen is undetermined.

Clones were read by immunoSEQ multiplex PCR, and TCRdb kept only the in-frame ones, dropping some. The sample has millions of clones; about 95% are singletons. Findings of the study overall: Shared clonotypes across all four donors exceeded non-shared ones in generation probability. Clonotype sharing across donors was expected to vary with sequencing depth.

Positively selected for CCR7, the CD45RO-negative cells used as naive CD8 cells excluded terminally differentiated effector memory CD45RA+ cells. The study drew all its donors from Caucasian adults living in Nashville, Tennessee. Germline V gives CDR1 PRHDT, CDR2 FYEKMQ (reference sequence). The V gene lost 5 bases and the J gene lost 3 bases, with 11 bases spanning the gap. The CDR3 extends over 13 amino acids. Source material: naive CD8+ T cells sorted from blood. This chain connects TRBV13 to TRBJ2-7; D remains ambiguous. The sequence was obtained from a young man in good health. CDR3 protein: CASSKTGYYEQYF. CDR3 DNA: TGTGCCAGCAGCAAGACTGGATACTACGAGCAGTACTTC.